A selection of T cell receptor beta chains follows, all from one sample in a study of T-cell reconstitution after alpha-beta-depleted transplantation in children. TCRdb used MiXCR to reprocess the PCR reads, holding one entry per CDR3 protein. The table lists some 840,000 distinct CDR3 sequences, about 16% of them singletons. This specimen consisted of PBMCs, mostly from graft donor cells, obtained 360 days after TCRalphabeta/CD19-depleted stem cell transplant. The receptors derive from a male patient under 18 who had a stem cell transplant for acute lymphoblastic leukemia, so the T cells may come from the graft donor. CDR3s include the opening cysteine and the closing phenylalanine or tryptophan. The order of the fields is clone size, V gene, J gene, D gene, CDR3 protein, CDR3 DNA. A D gene is named only where the DNA matches it firmly. Not every row has a clone size; where given, it reads once, few, many or a size class.

few	TRBV12-3/TRBV12-4	TRBJ2-5	-	CASSQDWQETQYF	TGTGCCAGCAGTCAGGACTGGCAAGAGACCCAGTACTTC
few	TRBV5-1	TRBJ2-1	-	CASSLAGRAEWNEQFF	TGCGCCAGCAGCTTGGCAGGGCGCGCGGAGTGGAATGAGCAGTTCTTC
-	TRBV4-1	TRBJ2-7	TRBD2	CASSPGTSGDQPPYEQYF	TGCGCCAGCAGCCCCGGGACTAGCGGGGACCAGCCCCCCTACGAGCAGTACTTC
once	TRBV12-3/TRBV12-4	TRBJ2-7	TRBD2	CASCLETLAGGLPYEQYF	TGTGCCAGCTGTTTAGAGACCCTAGCGGGAGGGCTTCCCTACGAGCAGTACTTC
-	TRBV24-1	TRBJ2-1	TRBD1	CATSGTGTGGYNEQFF	TGTGCCACCAGTGGAACCGGGACAGGGGGCTACAATGAGCAGTTCTTC
-	TRBV20-1	TRBJ2-2	-	CSARVVWGRNTGELFF	TGCAGTGCTAGAGTGGTCTGGGGGCGAAACACCGGGGAGCTGTTTTTT
many	TRBV10-3	TRBJ2-7	-	CATLDSPYEQYF	TGTGCCACCCTGGACAGTCCCTACGAGCAGTACTTC
many	TRBV11-1	TRBJ2-6	TRBD2	CASSLALKASGSSGANVLTF	TGTGCCAGCAGCTTAGCGCTAAAGGCTAGCGGGAGCTCTGGGGCCAACGTCCTGACTTTC
few	TRBV15	TRBJ2-7	TRBD2	CATSRAGGVSYEQYF	TGTGCCACCAGCAGAGCGGGAGGGGTATCCTACGAGCAGTACTTC
-	TRBV4-1	TRBJ2-4	-	CASSPDRGEDIQYF	TGCGCCAGCAGCCCCGACCGGGGAGAGGACATTCAGTACTTC
-	TRBV5-1	TRBJ2-4	-	CASSRGTNIQYF	TGCGCCAGCAGCCGCGGGACAAACATTCAGTACTTC
-	TRBV27	TRBJ2-1	TRBD2	CASSLRTRNYNEQFF	TGTGCCAGCAGTTTGCGGACTAGGAACTACAATGAGCAGTTCTTC
-	TRBV29-1	TRBJ2-7	TRBD2	CSVEPLAGLYEQYF	TGCAGCGTTGAACCCCTAGCGGGATTGTACGAGCAGTACTTC
-	TRBV7-6	TRBJ2-6	-	CASSLDGTGIHSGANVLTF	TGTGCCAGCAGCTTAGATGGTACAGGGATTCACTCTGGGGCCAACGTCCTGACTTTC
few	TRBV15	TRBJ1-2	-	CATSRDLGRADNYGYTF	TGTGCCACCAGCAGAGATCTGGGCAGGGCCGATAACTATGGCTACACCTTC
-	TRBV5-1	TRBJ1-5	-	CASSFRDPRLQPQHF	TGCGCCAGCAGCTTCAGGGACCCGCGACTGCAGCCCCAGCATTTT
few	TRBV15	TRBJ2-6	TRBD2	CATSIGLAGSGANVLTF	TGTGCCACCAGCATAGGACTAGCGGGTTCTGGGGCCAACGTCCTGACTTTC
few	TRBV20-1	TRBJ2-5	-	CSARRAGRKETQYF	TGCAGTGCTAGACGAGCGGGCCGAAAAGAGACCCAGTACTTC
few	TRBV5-6	TRBJ1-2	-	CASSLKRVYGYTF	TGTGCCAGCAGCTTGAAGAGGGTTTATGGCTACACCTTC
many	TRBV20-1	TRBJ2-3	TRBD1	CSAGRMDRSTDTQYF	TGCAGTGCTGGGAGAATGGACAGGTCCACAGATACGCAGTATTTT
-	TRBV29-1	TRBJ2-3	-	CSVRPGGSTDTQYF	TGCAGCGTTCGACCCGGGGGAAGCACAGATACGCAGTATTTT
-	TRBV20-1	TRBJ2-1	-	CSARVRGLTGYNEQFF	TGCAGTGCTAGGGTACGGGGCTTAACGGGATACAATGAGCAGTTCTTC
few	TRBV5-5	TRBJ1-1	-	CASSLTLTVPEAFF	TGTGCCAGCAGCTTGACGCTGACAGTGCCTGAAGCTTTCTTT
-	TRBV5-1	TRBJ2-7	TRBD2	CASSTRTSMGEQYF	TGCGCCAGCAGCACTCGGACTAGCATGGGTGAGCAGTACTTC
-	TRBV7-2	TRBJ2-7	TRBD2	CASSPLIPGTRKDEQYF	TGTGCCAGCAGTCCGCTTATACCCGGGACTAGAAAAGACGAGCAGTACTTC
many	TRBV4-2	TRBJ2-2	TRBD2	CASSQLAGVIATGELFF	TGTGCCAGCAGCCAACTAGCGGGAGTCATCGCGACCGGGGAGCTGTTTTTT
-	TRBV5-1	TRBJ2-7	TRBD1	CASSTDRAGLYEQYF	TGCGCCAGCAGTACGGACAGGGCCGGTCTCTACGAGCAGTACTTC
few	TRBV19	TRBJ2-3	-	CASRDGSFTDTQYF	TGTGCCAGTAGAGACGGTTCGTTCACAGATACGCAGTATTTT
many	TRBV12-3/TRBV12-4	TRBJ1-2	TRBD1	CASSPPGTGIYGYTF	TGTGCCAGCAGTCCGCCCGGGACAGGGATCTATGGCTACACCTTC
few	TRBV15	TRBJ1-3	-	CATSRDGMGVRNTIYF	TGTGCCACCAGCAGAGATGGCATGGGGGTCCGAAACACCATATATTTT
-	TRBV11-3	TRBJ2-1	TRBD2	CASSPTVAGETYNEQFF	TGTGCCAGCAGCCCAACCGTAGCGGGAGAGACCTACAATGAGCAGTTCTTC
-	TRBV29-1	TRBJ2-6	TRBD2	CSVGLAGRSGANVLTF	TGCAGCGTCGGACTAGCGGGACGGTCTGGGGCCAACGTCCTGACTTTC
few	TRBV10-3	TRBJ1-1	-	CATYTEAFF	TGTGCCACTTACACTGAAGCTTTCTTT
-	TRBV15	TRBJ2-5	TRBD2	CATSPRGREGETQYF	TGTGCCACCAGCCCACGGGGGCGGGAGGGAGAGACCCAGTACTTC
few	TRBV6-1	TRBJ1-2	TRBD1	CASSEVGTGNYGYTF	TGTGCCAGCAGTGAAGTTGGGACAGGGAACTATGGCTACACCTTC
-	TRBV15	TRBJ2-7	-	CATSRGGVSYEQYF	TGTGCCACCAGCAGAGGAGGGGTTTCCTACGAGCAGTACTTC
-	TRBV3-1	TRBJ1-2	TRBD1	CASSPRQGSGYTF	TGTGCCAGCAGCCCCCGACAGGGGAGCGGCTACACCTTC
-	TRBV7-6	TRBJ2-1	-	CASSSTQGKGDEQFF	TGTGCCAGCAGTTCAACCCAGGGTAAGGGGGATGAGCAGTTCTTC
-	TRBV24-1	TRBJ1-5	TRBD1	CATSGHGTGIKQPQHF	TGTGCCACCAGTGGCCATGGGACAGGGATCAAACAGCCCCAGCATTTT
few	TRBV2	TRBJ2-7	TRBD1	CASSRTGGGEQYF	TGTGCCAGCAGCCGGACAGGGGGCGGCGAGCAGTACTTC
-	TRBV4-1	TRBJ2-5	TRBD2	CASSQVIAGTAQETQYF	TGCGCCAGCAGCCAGGTGATAGCGGGGACCGCCCAAGAGACCCAGTACTTC
many	TRBV9	TRBJ2-7	TRBD1	CASSDAGTALGEQYF	TGTGCCAGCAGCGACGCCGGGACAGCCCTTGGTGAGCAGTACTTC
-	TRBV11-2	TRBJ2-7	-	CASSLMVSYYEQYF	TGTGCCAGCAGCTTAATGGTCAGTTACTACGAGCAGTACTTC
few	TRBV24-1	TRBJ2-3	-	CATSEPAADTQYF	TGTGCCACCAGTGAACCAGCAGCAGATACGCAGTATTTT
many	TRBV6-1	TRBJ2-3	-	CASLPLGRTDTQYF	TGTGCCAGCTTACCTCTCGGGAGAACAGATACGCAGTATTTT
few	TRBV2	TRBJ1-4	TRBD1	CASSEQGAEEKLFF	TGTGCCAGCAGTGAACAGGGGGCGGAAGAAAAACTGTTTTTT
few	TRBV10-3	TRBJ2-7	-	CAISGTGGVKSYEQYF	TGTGCCATCAGTGGTACTGGCGGGGTCAAATCCTACGAGCAGTACTTC
-	TRBV5-1	TRBJ2-5	-	CASSRGRDETQYF	TGCGCCAGCAGCCGAGGCAGGGATGAGACCCAGTACTTC
-	TRBV2	TRBJ1-1	-	CASSEQGSAGTEAFF	TGTGCCAGCAGTGAACAGGGCTCAGCAGGAACTGAAGCTTTCTTT
many	TRBV20-1	TRBJ1-6	-	CSARDPGGWNNSPLHF	TGCAGTGCTAGAGATCCGGGGGGATGGAATAATTCACCCCTCCACTTT
-	TRBV6-1	TRBJ1-6	-	CASSGGRAQSSYNSPLHF	TGTGCCAGCAGTGGGGGAAGGGCCCAGAGCTCCTATAATTCACCCCTCCACTTT
-	TRBV4-1	TRBJ2-2	TRBD1	CASSLFTQGAGELFF	TGCGCCAGCAGCCTCTTTACGCAGGGGGCCGGGGAGCTGTTTTTT
few	TRBV9	TRBJ1-2	TRBD1	CASRTSGTGRHGYTF	TGTGCCAGCAGAACCTCCGGGACAGGGAGGCATGGCTACACCTTC
-	TRBV27	TRBJ2-7	-	CASVGESYEQYF	TGTGCCAGCGTCGGGGAATCCTACGAGCAGTACTTC
many	TRBV28	TRBJ2-1	-	CASSSREVKGYNEQFF	TGTGCCAGCAGTTCTAGGGAGGTGAAGGGATACAATGAGCAGTTCTTC